Listed here is a single TCR beta chain. The data were taken from a study of blood T cell repertoires in COVID-19. The wider study: Samples taken during acute and convalescent COVID-19 were collected in the United States, Italy and Spain. In each case, the material was cDNA or gDNA derived from T cells, B-cell-depleted T cells, or PBMCs.

CDR1 is SNHLY and CDR2 is FYNNEI in the germline V gene. The CDR3 has 15 residues. Trimming at V came to 5 bases and at J to 1 base, leaving 4 bases not matched to a gene. Methods used by the authors: Reference gene primer amplification yielded estimated nucleated cell counts. Libraries were prepared by immunoSEQ multiplex PCR; TCRdb keeps only in-frame clonotypes and omits some of them. The V and J calls and clone size were taken over from that table, and D and trimming were inferred from the DNA. Of roughly 340,000 clones in the sample, 89% were seen once. Followed longitudinally, the Seattle patients had been enrolled during active infection.

The TCR was taken from a woman under 40 with COVID-19, enrolled during active disease. Material for sequencing was peripheral blood. The V gene is TRBV2, the J gene TRBJ1-5; 8 positions match TRBD1. The CDR3 protein is CASSTRGQSNQPQHF. CDR3 nucleotides: TGTGCCAGCAGTACCAGGGGGCAGAGCAATCAGCCCCAGCATTTT. Supplemented by reference TRBV2 and TRBJ1-5, the full variable domain reads EPEVTQTPSHQVTQMGQEVILRCVPISNHLYFYWYRQILGQKVEFLVSFYNNEISEKSEIFDDQFSVERPDGSNFTLKIRSTKLEDSAMYFCASSTRGQSNQPQHFGDGTRLSIL.